This T cell receptor beta chain originates from a study of chemoradiotherapy in HPV16-positive cancers. Sequencing was performed with immunoSEQ multiplex PCR; in TCRdb, only in-frame clones are kept and a portion is missing. The table has 10,000 to 14,000 clones, more than 85% seen once. Germline-derived CDR1 and CDR2 are KGHSH and LQKENI. The CDR3 covers 14 residues. Trimming pared 5 bases from V and 5 bases from J, leaving 12 bases between. The chain employs TRBV18 and TRBJ1-4; D gene ambiguous. The sample consisted of blood, taken from a patient who underwent chemoradiotherapy. The TCR was taken from a human donor with HPV-associated anogenital cancer. CDR3 nucleotides: TGTGCCAGCTCAGATGGTGAAGGGAATGAAAAACTGTTTTTT. It translates to CASSDGEGNEKLFF.